This TCR beta chain was observed in a study of blood T cell repertoires in COVID-19. As for the study in general: Samples of COVID-19 (acute and convalescent) were obtained from the United States, Italy and Spain. PBMCs, B-cell-depleted T cells, or T cells were the source of the cDNA or gDNA that made up the material.

Germline V gene lookup returns CDR1 LGHNA and CDR2 YNFKEQ. With 0 bases removed from V and 7 bases from J, the gap between germline ends came to 9 bases. This CDR3 spans 14 amino acids. Authors' methods: Nucleated cell number was recorded as an estimate derived from reference gene primer amplification. The assay was immunoSEQ multiplex PCR, and TCRdb's table has in-frame clones only and misses some. The V and J calls and clone size come from that table; D and trimming were worked out from the DNA. The sample records approximately 38,000 clones, roughly 89% being singletons. Sequences were obtained from peripheral blood. The sequence was collected from a human donor in a cohort sampled during active COVID-19. The chain couples TRBV4-2 to TRBJ1-4; possible D gene TRBD1, 5 bases. CDR3 region: CASSQDGRGEKLFF. CDR3 in DNA: TGTGCCAGCAGCCAAGATGGGAGGGGTGAAAAACTGTTTTTT.